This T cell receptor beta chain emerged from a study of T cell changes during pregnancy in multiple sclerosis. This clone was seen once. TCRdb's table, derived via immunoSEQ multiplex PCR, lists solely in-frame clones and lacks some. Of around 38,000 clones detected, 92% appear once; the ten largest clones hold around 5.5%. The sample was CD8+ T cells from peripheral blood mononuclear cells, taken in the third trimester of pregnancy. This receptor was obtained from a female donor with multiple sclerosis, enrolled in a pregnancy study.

The CDR3 protein is CASSLSRGSGNTIYF. The CDR3 DNA is TGTGCCAGCAGTTTATCGCGGGGCTCTGGAAACACCATATATTTT. J is TRBJ1-3 and V is TRBV27; D is ambiguous. The CDR3 loop spans 15 amino acids. V gave up 0 bases and J gave up 0 bases, with 6 bases separating them. Per germline, CDR1 MNHEY and CDR2 SMNVEV (reference sequence).